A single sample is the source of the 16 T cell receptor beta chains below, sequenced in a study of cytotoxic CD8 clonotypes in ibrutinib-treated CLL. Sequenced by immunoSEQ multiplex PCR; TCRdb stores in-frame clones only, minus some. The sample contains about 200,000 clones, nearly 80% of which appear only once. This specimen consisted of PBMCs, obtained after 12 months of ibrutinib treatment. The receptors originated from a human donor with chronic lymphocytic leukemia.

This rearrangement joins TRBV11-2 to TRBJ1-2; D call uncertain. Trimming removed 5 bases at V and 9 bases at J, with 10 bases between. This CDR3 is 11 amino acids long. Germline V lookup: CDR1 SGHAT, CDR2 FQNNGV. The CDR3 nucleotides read TGTGCCAGCAGCACTCGCCGGAGCTACACCTTC. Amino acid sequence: CASSTRRSYTF.

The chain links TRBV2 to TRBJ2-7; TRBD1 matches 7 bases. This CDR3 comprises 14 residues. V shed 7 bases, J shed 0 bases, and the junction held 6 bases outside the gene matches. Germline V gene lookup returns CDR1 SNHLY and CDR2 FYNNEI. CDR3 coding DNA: TGTGCCAGCAATCCGGGACAGAGCTCCTACGAGCAGTACTTC. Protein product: CASNPGQSSYEQYF. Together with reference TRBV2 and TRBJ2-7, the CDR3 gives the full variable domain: EPEVTQTPSHQVTQMGQEVILRCVPISNHLYFYWYRQILGQKVEFLVSFYNNEISEKSEIFDDQFSVERPDGSNFTLKIRSTKLEDSAMYFCASNPGQSSYEQYFGPGTRLTVT.

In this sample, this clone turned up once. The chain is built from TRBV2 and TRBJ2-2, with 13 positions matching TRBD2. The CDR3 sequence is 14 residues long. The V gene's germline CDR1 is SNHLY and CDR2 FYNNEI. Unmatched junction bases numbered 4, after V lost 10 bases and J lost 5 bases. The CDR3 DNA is TGTGCCACACTAGCGGGGGGGCGGACCGGGGAGCTGTTTTTT. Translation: CATLAGGRTGELFF.

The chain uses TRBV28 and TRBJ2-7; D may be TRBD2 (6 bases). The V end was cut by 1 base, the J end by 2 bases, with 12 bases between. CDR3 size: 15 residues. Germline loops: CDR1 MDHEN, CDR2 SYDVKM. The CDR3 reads CASSLSGLDTYEQYF. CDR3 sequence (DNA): TGTGCCAGCAGTTTATCGGGACTGGACACCTACGAGCAGTACTTC.

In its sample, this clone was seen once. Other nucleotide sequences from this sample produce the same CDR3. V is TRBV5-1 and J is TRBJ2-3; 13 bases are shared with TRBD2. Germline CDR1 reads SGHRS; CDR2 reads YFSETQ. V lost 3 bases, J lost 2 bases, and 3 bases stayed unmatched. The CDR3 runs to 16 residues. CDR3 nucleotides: TGCGCCAGCAGCTCGGGACTAGCGGGACCCACAGATACGCAGTATTTT. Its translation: CASSSGLAGPTDTQYF.

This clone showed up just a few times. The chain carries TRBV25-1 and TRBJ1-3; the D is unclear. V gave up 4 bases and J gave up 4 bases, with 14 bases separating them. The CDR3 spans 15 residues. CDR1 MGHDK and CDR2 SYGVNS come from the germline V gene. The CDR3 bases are TGTGCCAGCAGTGGGCACGCGGGTACAGGAAACACCATATATTTT. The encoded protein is CASSGHAGTGNTIYF.

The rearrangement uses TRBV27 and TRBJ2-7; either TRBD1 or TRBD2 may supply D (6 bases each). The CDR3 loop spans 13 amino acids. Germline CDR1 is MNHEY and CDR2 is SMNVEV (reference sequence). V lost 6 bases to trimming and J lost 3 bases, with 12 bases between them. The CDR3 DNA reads TGTGCCAGCAGAAGGGGGGTAGGCTACGAGCAGTACTTC. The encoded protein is CASRRGVGYEQYF.

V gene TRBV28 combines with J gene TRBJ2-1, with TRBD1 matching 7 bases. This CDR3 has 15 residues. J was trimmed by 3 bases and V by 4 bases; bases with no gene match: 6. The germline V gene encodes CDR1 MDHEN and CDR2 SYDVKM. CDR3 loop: CASSSAGTVYNEQFF. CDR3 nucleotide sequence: TGTGCCAGCAGTTCAGCCGGGACAGTCTACAATGAGCAGTTCTTC.

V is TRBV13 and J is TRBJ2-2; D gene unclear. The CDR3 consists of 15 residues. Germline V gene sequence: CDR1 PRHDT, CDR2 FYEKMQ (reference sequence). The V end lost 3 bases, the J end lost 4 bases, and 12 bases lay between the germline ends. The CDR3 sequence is CASSLDADPTGELFF. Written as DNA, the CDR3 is TGTGCCAGCAGCTTGGATGCGGATCCCACCGGGGAGCTGTTTTTT.

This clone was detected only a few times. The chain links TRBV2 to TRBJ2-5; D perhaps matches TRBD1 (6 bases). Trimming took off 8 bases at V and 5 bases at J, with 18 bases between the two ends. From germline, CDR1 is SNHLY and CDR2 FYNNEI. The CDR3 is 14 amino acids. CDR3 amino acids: CASSPLQGGETQYF. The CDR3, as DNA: TGTGCCAGCTCCCCCCTACAGGGTGGGGAGACCCAGTACTTC.

The CDR3 DNA reads as TGTGCCAGTAGTATAGGCGTGCGGCCTCCCTACAATGAGCAGTTCTTC. It yields the protein CASSIGVRPPYNEQFF. The chain recombines TRBV19 with TRBJ2-1; D is uncertain. Germline assignment: CDR1 LNHDA and CDR2 SQIVND (reference sequence). Trimming left V 1 base short and J 2 bases short, with 12 bases between. The CDR3 spans 16 residues.

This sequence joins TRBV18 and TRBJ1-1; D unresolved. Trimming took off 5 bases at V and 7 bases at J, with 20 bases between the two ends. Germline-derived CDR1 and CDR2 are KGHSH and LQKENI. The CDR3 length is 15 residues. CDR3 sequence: CASSGPDGRTNEAFF. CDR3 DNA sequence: TGTGCCAGCTCAGGTCCAGACGGACGAACCAATGAAGCTTTCTTT.

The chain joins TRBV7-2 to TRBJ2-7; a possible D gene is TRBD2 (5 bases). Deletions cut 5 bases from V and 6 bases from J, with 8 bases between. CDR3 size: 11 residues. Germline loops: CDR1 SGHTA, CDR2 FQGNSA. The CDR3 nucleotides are TGTGCCAGCAGCCCCCGGGGCGAGCAGTACTTC. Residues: CASSPRGEQYF.

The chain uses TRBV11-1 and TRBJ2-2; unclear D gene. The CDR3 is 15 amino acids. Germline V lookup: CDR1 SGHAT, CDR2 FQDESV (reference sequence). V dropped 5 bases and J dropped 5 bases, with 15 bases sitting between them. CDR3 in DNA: TGTGCCAGCAGCCCCTTGGTGGGCCAAACCGGGGAGCTGTTTTTT. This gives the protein CASSPLVGQTGELFF.

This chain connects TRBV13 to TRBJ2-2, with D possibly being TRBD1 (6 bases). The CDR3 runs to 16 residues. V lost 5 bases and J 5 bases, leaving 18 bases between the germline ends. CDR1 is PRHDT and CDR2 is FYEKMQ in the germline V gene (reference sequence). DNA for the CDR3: TGTGCCAGCAGCAACATCAGGGGAAGGGTGACCGGGGAGCTGTTTTTT. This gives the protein CASSNIRGRVTGELFF. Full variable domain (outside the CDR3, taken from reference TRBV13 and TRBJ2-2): AAGVIQSPRHLIKEKRETATLKCYPIPRHDTVYWYQQGPGQDPQFLISFYEKMQSDKGSIPDRFSAQQFSDYHSELNMSSLELGDSALYFCASSNIRGRVTGELFFGEGSRLTVL.

DNA for the CDR3: TGCAGCGTTGGAGACAGGACCGCCTACAATGAGCAGTTCTTC. Its protein product is CSVGDRTAYNEQFF. The chain has TRBV29-1 and TRBJ2-1; tentative D call: TRBD1 (6 bases). CDR1 is SQVTM and CDR2 is ANQGSEA in the germline V gene. V was pared by 4 bases and J by 2 bases, with 12 bases between. The CDR3 covers 14 residues.